Below, 9 T cell receptor beta chains from the same sample are listed, as sequenced in a study of a mutant IDH1 vaccine in newly diagnosed glioma. The sample's time point: baseline, week 1 (first vaccination visit). Noted treatment: pre-vaccination baseline after standard-of-care therapy. Data came from immunoSEQ multiplex PCR; TCRdb stores just in-frame clones and leaves some out. The sample shows 90,000 to 100,000 clones, 70% to 90% of them seen only once. The sample in question was PBMCs, obtained from a glioma patient treated with radiotherapy, temozolomide or both. These receptors were taken from a woman aged 50 to 60 with glioma.

The rearrangement links TRBV27 to TRBJ1-2; the D gene is possibly TRBD1 (6 bases). CDR3 length: 14 residues. Germline V CDR1 and CDR2: MNHEY, SMNVEV (reference sequence). The germline V and J ends were trimmed by 3 bases and 7 bases, with 15 bases remaining between them. The DNA for the CDR3 is TGTGCCAGCAGTTTGGCCAGGGGAAAAGGTGGCTACACCTTC. This codes for CASSLARGKGGYTF.

The chain employs TRBV28 and TRBJ1-2; TRBD1 aligns across 10 bases. V trimming: 4 bases; J trimming: 2 bases; junction bases outside the gene matches: 7. Germline V gene sequence: CDR1 MDHEN, CDR2 SYDVKM. This CDR3 spans 16 amino acids. Written as DNA, the CDR3 is TGTGCCAGCAGTTCCATAGACAGGGGGCGGAACTATGGCTACACCTTC. Protein product: CASSSIDRGRNYGYTF.

V is TRBV27 and J is TRBJ2-1; 14 positions match TRBD2. Germline CDR1 is MNHEY and CDR2 is SMNVEV (reference sequence). The CDR3 covers 16 residues. V gave up 4 bases and J gave up 9 bases; unmatched junction bases: 8. The CDR3 sequence: CASSSPGLAGVREQFF. In DNA, the CDR3 is TGTGCCAGCAGTTCGCCGGGACTAGCGGGAGTACGTGAGCAGTTCTTC.

This chain joins TRBV19 and TRBJ1-2; no reliable D call. Per germline, CDR1 LNHDA and CDR2 SQIVND (reference sequence). Trimming cost V 4 bases and J 2 bases, with 8 bases left between them. This CDR3 comprises 13 residues. The CDR3 nucleotides read TGTGCCAGTAGTACCAGGCGCAACTATGGCTACACCTTC. It specifies CASSTRRNYGYTF.

The chain combines TRBV27 with TRBJ2-3, with TRBD2 identical over 10 bases. The CDR3 is made up of 17 amino acids. After removal of 5 bases from V and 0 bases from J, the junction contained 8 bases not matched to a gene. Germline V gene sequence: CDR1 MNHEY, CDR2 SMNVEV (reference sequence). CDR3 in DNA: TGTGCCAGCAGTCCGCGGACTAGCGGATATAGCACAGATACGCAGTATTTT. This encodes CASSPRTSGYSTDTQYF.

In DNA form, the CDR3 reads TGTGCCAGCAGCTTAATCGGGACAGCGAATGAGCAGTTCTTC. This translates into CASSLIGTANEQFF. This chain joins TRBV7-3 and TRBJ2-1; 7 bases are a match to TRBD1. With 1 base clipped from V and 7 bases from J, the junction kept 4 bases outside the gene matches. The CDR3 length is 14 residues. Germline loops: CDR1 SGHTA, CDR2 FQGTGA.

The chain joins TRBV6-5 to TRBJ2-3, with a weak D call TRBD1 (6 bases). V was trimmed by 2 bases and J by 3 bases, leaving 9 bases between them. The CDR3 totals 14 residues. Germline CDR1 reads MNHEY; CDR2 reads SVGAGI. The CDR3 region is CASSYGGQTDTQYF. The CDR3 DNA reads TGTGCCAGCAGTTACGGGGGACAAACAGATACGCAGTATTTT.

The chain couples TRBV5-6 to TRBJ1-6; TRBD1 is a possible D gene (5 bases). This CDR3 spans 16 amino acids. Trimming removed 0 bases from V and 5 bases from J, with 12 bases in between. Germline assignment: CDR1 SGHDT and CDR2 YYEEEE. For the CDR3, the DNA is TGTGCCAGCAGCTTGGGCAGGGCCCTGAATAATTCACCCCTCCACTTT. This sequence encodes CASSLGRALNNSPLHF.

This chain links TRBV7-9 with TRBJ2-1; tentatively, D is TRBD2 (6 bases). Deletions cut 3 bases from V and 8 bases from J, with 14 bases between. Per germline, CDR1 SEHNR and CDR2 FQNEAQ (reference sequence). The CDR3 covers 14 residues. This CDR3 is CASSLRGLNDEQFF. CDR3 bases: TGTGCCAGCAGCTTGCGCGGACTAAACGATGAGCAGTTCTTC.